This TCR beta chain was found in a study of shared clonotypes between healthy human individuals. Across the study: CD4 naive and CD4 memory each took three plates per donor, while CD8 naive took two and CD8 memory one.

CDR3 length: 14 residues. Germline V gene sequence: CDR1 SGHAT, CDR2 FQNNGV. V was clipped by 5 bases and J by 6 bases; unmatched bases: 9. Sorted-subset replicate PCR reactions were performed with around 210 ng DNA, corresponding to 30,000 or so T cell genomes. TCRdb's copy holds only in-frame clones and misses some; the assay was immunoSEQ multiplex PCR. The sample yields 600,000 or so clones, about 98% seen once. It was CD45RO-negative cells, positively selected for CCR7, that made up naive CD8 cells, with terminally differentiated effector memory CD45RA+ cells excluded. The chain links TRBV11-2 to TRBJ2-7; 8 bases match TRBD1. The receptor's source is a man younger than 45 in good health. Sequenced input: naive CD8+ T cells sorted from blood. CDR3 DNA: TGTGCCAGCAGCCGAAGGAATACAGGGGGCGAGCAGTACTTC. Translating gives CASSRRNTGGEQYF.